Each of the 21 T cell receptor beta chains below was sequenced from the same sample in a study of molecular identifiers for immune sequencing clone quantification. From the PCR reads, TCRdb called clonotypes with MiXCR, one entry per CDR3 protein. The table lists 90,000 to 120,000 distinct CDR3 sequences, under 40% of them singletons. Sequenced sample: naive CD8+ T cells from blood, with Jurkat cell RNA spiked in. Stated subset: FACS-sorted CD8+CD4-CCR7+CD45RA+ naive T cells. All receptors derive from a human donor in good health. Some libraries in this study had Jurkat cell RNA spiked in.

For this clonotype: No conserved phenylalanine or tryptophan is present at the end of the CDR3, so a read error is the likely explanation. This rearrangement joins TRBV28 to TRBJ2-7, with TRBD1 as a possible D gene (6 bases). CDR1 MDHEN and CDR2 SYDVKM come from the germline V gene. CDR3 size: 15 residues. Trimming removed 6 bases at V and 2 bases at J, with 17 bases between. The CDR3 reads CASSRPFDRTYEQYS. CDR3 DNA sequence: TGTGCCAGCAGCCGCCCCTTCGACAGGACCTACGAGCAGTACTCC.

Notes on this clonotype: Its ends do not fully match the called genes, so a read error is possible. CDR3 loop: CASIGSGHTSF. CDR3 nucleotide sequence: TGTGCCAGTATAGGTTCGGGACATACATCCTTC. V gene TRBV19 combines with J gene TRBJ2-1, with a tentative D call TRBD1 (6 bases). CDR1 and CDR2 from the germline V gene are LNHDA and SQIVND (reference sequence). The CDR3 sequence is 11 residues long.

The chain has TRBV19 and TRBJ2-3; no clear D gene. CDR3 size: 13 residues. Germline V gene data show CDR1 as LNHDA and CDR2 as SQIVND (reference sequence). V was clipped by 2 bases and J by 5 bases, with 8 bases between them. CDR3 coding DNA: TGTGCCAGTAGTATACCGGGCCAAGATACGCAGTATTTT. Amino acid sequence: CASSIPGQDTQYF.

This clonotype was counted a few times. V is TRBV29-1 and J is TRBJ2-2; no clear D gene. This CDR3 has 11 residues. Trimming removed 3 bases at V and 8 bases at J, with 7 bases between. CDR1 is SQVTM and CDR2 is ANQGSEA in the germline V gene. This CDR3 reads CSVDNWGELFF. CDR3 bases: TGCAGCGTTGATAACTGGGGGGAGCTGTTTTTT.

The chain uses TRBV18 and TRBJ2-7; possible D gene TRBD2, 6 bases. The CDR3 extends over 13 amino acids. Germline CDR1 KGHSH, CDR2 LQKENI. The V end was cut by 7 bases, the J end by 5 bases, with 15 bases between. CDR3 loop: CASFLREQNEQYF. The CDR3, as DNA: TGTGCCAGCTTCCTCCGGGAGCAGAACGAGCAGTACTTC.

The J gene is TRBJ1-1, the V gene TRBV12-3 or TRBV12-4; 7 positions match TRBD1. The CDR3 extends over 14 amino acids. V shed 3 bases and J 6 bases; nucleotides not matched to a gene: 7. This CDR3 reads CASSFTITGAEAFF. The CDR3 nucleotides read TGTGCCAGCAGTTTTACTATTACAGGGGCTGAAGCTTTCTTT.

This clonotype was picked up many times. This chain connects TRBV9 to TRBJ2-7; tentatively, D is TRBD1 (6 bases). Germline CDR1 SGDLS, CDR2 YYNGEE. Between the trimmed V and J ends, which lost 3 bases and 1 base, there was a span of 14 bases. The CDR3 has 15 residues. The CDR3 bases are TGTGCCAGCAGCGCCTCAGGGGTCGCTTCCTACGAGCAGTACTTC. This codes for CASSASGVASYEQYF.

This chain uses TRBV15 with TRBJ1-1, with unresolved D. The V end was cut by 3 bases, the J end by 1 base, with 9 bases between. Germline-derived CDR1 and CDR2 are LNHNV and YYDKDF (reference sequence). The CDR3 contains 14 residues. The CDR3 here is CATSRTRTNTEAFF. CDR3 DNA sequence: TGTGCCACCAGCAGGACCAGGACGAACACTGAAGCTTTCTTT. Full variable domain (outside the CDR3, taken from reference TRBV15 and TRBJ1-1): DAMVIQNPRYQVTQFGKPVTLSCSQTLNHNVMYWYQQKSSQAPKLLFHYYDKDFNNEADTPDNFQSRRPNTSFCFLDIRSPGLGDTAMYLCATSRTRTNTEAFFGQGTRLTVV.

This clonotype was picked up one time. This chain joins TRBV12-3 or TRBV12-4 and TRBJ2-3, with D tentatively TRBD2 (6 bases). V shed 5 bases and J shed 2 bases, with 17 bases lying between them. The CDR3 is 16 amino acids. Here the CDR3 reads CASSGPGASDTDTQYF. CDR3 DNA: TGTGCCAGCAGTGGCCCTGGAGCTAGCGACACAGATACGCAGTATTTT.

Ten or more counts support this clonotype. V and J are TRBV13 and TRBJ2-1; no clear D. Germline V lookup: CDR1 PRHDT, CDR2 FYEKMQ (reference sequence). The CDR3 consists of 14 residues. Trimming removed 3 bases from V and 10 bases from J, with 16 bases in between. As DNA, the CDR3 is TGTGCCAGCAGCTTTCACCTTAGCCTGCCCGAGCAGTTCTTC. It specifies CASSFHLSLPEQFF.

The sample holds many counts of this clonotype. The chain recombines TRBV20-1 with TRBJ2-2, with TRBD1 matching over 9 bases. V trimming: 5 bases; J trimming: 4 bases; junction bases outside the gene matches: 11. The CDR3 totals 16 residues. Germline-derived CDR1 and CDR2 are DFQATT and SNEGSKA (reference sequence). The CDR3 nucleotides read TGCAGTGCTCTTGGAATTAGGACAGGGGTCACCGGGGAGCTGTTTTTT. Protein product: CSALGIRTGVTGELFF.

In regard to this clonotype: The final CDR3 position lacks the conserved phenylalanine or tryptophan, pointing to a likely read error. V and J are TRBV6-1 and TRBJ2-5; perhaps TRBD2 as D (5 bases). V was cut by 10 bases and J by 0 bases, with 18 bases left in between. Germline CDR1 and CDR2: MNHNS and SASEGT. The length of the CDR3 is 15 residues. Written as DNA, the CDR3 is TGTGCCATCCGGGATTCAGGAGAGTACCAAGAGACCCAGTACATC. It is translated as CAIRDSGEYQETQYI.

This clonotype has at least ten counts. The rearrangement uses TRBV27 and TRBJ1-5; D is possibly TRBD1 (5 bases). Germline V gene sequence: CDR1 MNHEY, CDR2 SMNVEV (reference sequence). Between the trimmed V and J ends, which lost 6 bases and 7 bases, there was a span of 13 bases. CDR3 length: 13 amino acids. The CDR3 loop is CASRRGVKQPQHF. The CDR3 DNA is TGTGCCAGCAGGAGAGGGGTTAAGCAGCCCCAGCATTTT.

This clonotype was observed a few times. The chain has TRBV28 and TRBJ2-7, with a weak D call TRBD1 (7 bases). The CDR3 length is 16 residues. Between the trimmed V and J ends, which lost 5 bases and 3 bases, there was a span of 20 bases. Germline V gene sequence: CDR1 MDHEN, CDR2 SYDVKM. CDR3 in amino acids: CASSPFPGGHYYEQYF. The CDR3 nucleotides are TGTGCCAGCAGTCCATTCCCAGGGGGGCACTACTACGAGCAGTACTTC.

This clonotype was recorded many times. This chain joins TRBV5-5 and TRBJ1-1; 7 bases align to TRBD1. The V and J ends lost 5 bases and 4 bases, in that order; junction bases with no gene match: 11. Germline loops: CDR1 SGHKS, CDR2 YYEKEE (reference sequence). CDR3 length: 15 residues. Here the CDR3 reads CASRYKQGTSTEAFF. The CDR3 DNA reads as TGTGCCAGCAGATACAAACAGGGGACGAGCACTGAAGCTTTCTTT.

This chain connects TRBV11-2 to TRBJ2-1, with TRBD2 as a possible D gene (6 bases). V gave up 0 bases and J gave up 4 bases, with 10 bases separating them. This CDR3 region has 15 residues. Germline V gene data show CDR1 as SGHAT and CDR2 as FQNNGV. CDR3 sequence (DNA): TGTGCCAGCAGCTTAGACGCGACTAGGTACAATGAGCAGTTCTTC. Translating gives CASSLDATRYNEQFF.

This clonotype was found many times. The V gene is TRBV14, the J gene TRBJ2-4, with TRBD2 as a possible D gene (6 bases). From germline, CDR1 is SGHDN and CDR2 FVKESK. V lost 2 bases and J lost 5, with 7 bases in between. The CDR3 runs to 13 residues. CDR3 sequence: CASSQLAENIQYF. The CDR3 DNA follows: TGTGCCAGCAGCCAATTAGCGGAAAACATTCAGTACTTC.

This clonotype has only a few counts. The chain links TRBV20-1 to TRBJ2-7, with a tentative D call TRBD1 (5 bases). V shed 0 bases and J shed 4 bases, with 16 bases lying between them. The length of the CDR3 is 15 residues. Germline loops: CDR1 DFQATT, CDR2 SNEGSKA (reference sequence). The CDR3 DNA reads TGCAGTGCTAGAGATTTGTTCAGGGCGGAGTACGAGCAGTACTTC. This codes for CSARDLFRAEYEQYF.

This clonotype was found many times. This chain uses TRBV11-2 with TRBJ2-1, with D tentatively TRBD1 (6 bases). Between the trimmed V and J ends, which lost 5 bases and 9 bases, there was a span of 20 bases. Per the germline V gene, CDR1 is SGHAT and CDR2 is FQNNGV. This CDR3 contains 15 residues. CDR3 loop: CASSTRGRGTGEQFF. Here the CDR3 DNA reads TGTGCCAGCAGCACCCGGGGCAGGGGAACGGGTGAGCAGTTCTTC.

Note on this clonotype: This clone may be a read error of a much larger clone one base away. The chain is built from TRBV4-1 and TRBJ2-1; the D gene is possibly TRBD1 (6 bases). V shed 4 bases and J shed 8 bases, with 12 bases lying between them. The CDR3 loop spans 13 amino acids. Per the germline V gene, CDR1 is MGHRA and CDR2 is YSYEKL. In nucleotides, the CDR3 is TGCGCCAGCAGCCGGGACACGGGGCATGAGCAGTTCTTC. It codes for CASSRDTGHEQFF.

The V gene is TRBV4-2, the J gene TRBJ1-2, with unresolved D. The germline CDR1 and CDR2 sequences are LGHNA and YNFKEQ. Trimming pared 1 base from V and 7 bases from J, leaving 16 bases between. There are 15 residues in the CDR3. CDR3 bases: TGTGCCAGCAGCCAAGGAACGATGGACTTTATTGGCTACACCTTC. It yields the protein CASSQGTMDFIGYTF.